The 25 T cell receptor beta chains given below trace back to one sample, sequenced in a study of blood T cell repertoires in COVID-19. Libraries were prepared by immunoSEQ multiplex PCR; TCRdb keeps only in-frame clonotypes and omits some of them. Of about 210,000 clones in the sample, roughly 86% were seen once. Sequenced: peripheral blood. The receptor source for this set is a woman aged 45-65 years with active or convalescent COVID-19.

The V call is TRBV2, the J call TRBJ2-5, with D maybe TRBD1 (8 bases). V gave up 11 bases and J gave up 1 base, with 14 bases separating them. This CDR3 region has 13 residues. Germline lookup yields CDR1 SNHLY and CDR2 FYNNEI. For the CDR3, the DNA is TGTGCCGGAACAGGGGGGGTCCAAGAGACCCAGTACTTC. This translates into CAGTGGVQETQYF.

J is TRBJ1-4 and V is TRBV11-2, with no clear D. V was clipped by 3 bases and J by 0 bases, with 8 bases between them. The CDR3 contains 15 residues. CDR1 SGHAT and CDR2 FQNNGV come from the germline V gene. The CDR3 bases are TGTGCCAGCAGCTTTGTATCCGCAACTAATGAAAAACTGTTTTTT. Encoded protein: CASSFVSATNEKLFF.

The rearrangement links TRBV6-5 to TRBJ1-2; 9 nucleotides align to TRBD1. V lost 6 bases and J lost 2; bases outside the gene matches: 4. CDR3 length: 14 amino acids. CDR1 is MNHEY, CDR2 SVGAGI, per germline. The CDR3: CASRWDRDNYGYTF. The CDR3 DNA reads TGTGCCAGCAGATGGGACAGGGACAACTATGGCTACACCTTC.

The chain employs TRBV3-1 (or the pseudogene TRBV3-2) and TRBJ2-2; 8 bases match TRBD1. The CDR3 is 16 residues long. The germline CDR1 and CDR2 sequences are LGHDT and YNNKEL (reference sequence). The trim removed 4 bases at V and 5 bases at J, leaving 9 bases unmatched. The chain's CDR3 is CASSPGAGGLTGELFF. As DNA, the CDR3 is TGTGCCAGCAGCCCCGGGGCAGGGGGCTTAACCGGGGAGCTGTTTTTT.

DNA for the CDR3: TGTGCCAGCAGGGCGGGGGTAGCGGGAGGGCCGTGGGATACGCAGTATTTT. Protein product: CASRAGVAGGPWDTQYF. This chain joins TRBV7-9 and TRBJ2-3; 11 bases are shared with TRBD2. The CDR3 runs 17 residues. CDR1 is SEHNR and CDR2 is FQNEAQ in the germline V gene (reference sequence). The V and J ends lost 6 bases and 6 bases, in that order; junction bases with no gene match: 14.

The chain couples TRBV28 to TRBJ1-5, with a possible D match to TRBD1 (5 bases). Germline V gene lookup returns CDR1 MDHEN and CDR2 SYDVKM. This CDR3 is built from 15 residues. The V end was cut by 8 bases, the J end by 2 bases, with 16 bases between. CDR3 DNA sequence: TGTGCCAGCTCAACTCACGGGGGGGGCAATCAGCCCCAGCATTTT. It yields the protein CASSTHGGGNQPQHF.

The CDR3 is CASSVGAGNTETQYF. Here the CDR3 DNA reads TGTGCCAGCAGCGTTGGAGCGGGAAATACAGAGACCCAGTACTTC. The rearrangement joins TRBV9 to TRBJ2-5; 7 nucleotides match TRBD2. The germline CDR1 and CDR2 sequences are SGDLS and YYNGEE. The CDR3 sequence is 15 residues long. The ends lost 2 bases at V and 4 bases at J; junction bases unmatched: 8.

This chain uses TRBV6-2 or TRBV6-3 with TRBJ2-1; a weak D match, TRBD2 (6 bases). The CDR3 is 14 residues long. Trimming shortened V by 6 bases and J by 4 bases, and 13 bases separated the two germline ends. The V gene's germline CDR1 is MNHEY and CDR2 SVGEGT. CDR3 bases: TGTGCCAGCAGCCTGAGGGACTCTTACAATGAGCAGTTCTTC. Its protein is CASSLRDSYNEQFF.

The chain links TRBV2 to TRBJ1-4; D is ambiguous. The germline V gene has CDR1 SNHLY and CDR2 FYNNEI. Trimming shortened V by 6 bases and J by 0 bases, and 11 bases separated the two germline ends. The CDR3 is 15 residues long. CDR3 DNA sequence: TGTGCCAGCAGAAACGTGTCTACAACTAATGAAAAACTGTTTTTT. Amino acid sequence: CASRNVSTTNEKLFF. Filled out from reference TRBV2 and TRBJ1-4, the complete variable domain reads EPEVTQTPSHQVTQMGQEVILRCVPISNHLYFYWYRQILGQKVEFLVSFYNNEISEKSEIFDDQFSVERPDGSNFTLKIRSTKLEDSAMYFCASRNVSTTNEKLFFGSGTQLSVL.

The chain employs TRBV7-2 and TRBJ2-5; D call uncertain. There are 15 residues in the CDR3. CDR1 is SGHTA, CDR2 FQGNSA, per germline. The V and J ends lost 6 bases and 1 base respectively, with 15 bases between them. In DNA, the CDR3 is TGTGCCAGCAGAAACTACGGCTTCACCCAAGAGACCCAGTACTTC. It codes for CASRNYGFTQETQYF.

This clone was detected once. The genes are TRBV18 and TRBJ2-3, with 12 bases that match TRBD2. The CDR3 is 16 residues long. Germline V gives CDR1 KGHSH, CDR2 LQKENI. The J segment lost 7 bases and the V segment lost 3 bases, leaving 8 bases of the junction unmatched. The CDR3 reads CASSPPGLAGSYTQYF. CDR3 bases: TGTGCCAGCTCACCTCCTGGACTAGCGGGGAGCTATACGCAGTATTTT.

This clone occurred once. The CDR3 nucleotides are TGCGCCAGCAGCTTGGAAGGGACAGGGAATCAGCCCCAGCATTTT. It is translated as CASSLEGTGNQPQHF. This chain uses TRBV5-1 with TRBJ1-5; 9 bases fit TRBD1. Trimming cost V 0 bases and J 4 bases; bases outside gene matches: 2. The length of the CDR3 is 15 residues. The germline V gene encodes CDR1 SGHRS and CDR2 YFSETQ. Together with reference TRBV5-1 and TRBJ1-5, the CDR3 gives the full variable domain: KAGVTQTPRYLIKTRGQQVTLSCSPISGHRSVSWYQQTPGQGLQFLFEYFSETQRNKGNFPGRFSGRQFSNSRSEMNVSTLELGDSALYLCASSLEGTGNQPQHFGDGTRLSIL.

The CDR3 DNA sequence: TGTGCCAGCAGCTTGGAAGGGGTCACCAGGCAGTTCTTC. Translation gives CASSLEGVTRQFF. The gene calls are TRBV5-6 and TRBJ2-1, with D perhaps TRBD1 (5 bases). Germline V CDR1 and CDR2: SGHDT, YYEEEE. The CDR3 sequence is 13 residues long. Trimming cost V 0 bases and J 12 bases, with 13 bases left between them.

In regard to this clone: Other DNA sequences in this specimen translate into the identical CDR3. The J gene is TRBJ1-3, the V gene TRBV7-9; D is undetermined. CDR1 is SEHNR, CDR2 FQNEAQ, per germline (reference sequence). The V and J ends lost 1 base and 2 bases respectively, with 6 bases between them. The CDR3 contains 14 residues. The CDR3 region has the DNA TGTGCCAGCAGCTTAGGAGGAACTGGAAACACCATATATTTT. Protein product: CASSLGGTGNTIYF.

This rearrangement joins TRBV29-1 to TRBJ2-3; 9 nucleotides line up with TRBD2. CDR1 SQVTM and CDR2 ANQGSEA come from the germline V gene. V gave up 6 bases and J gave up 3 bases; unmatched junction bases: 7. The CDR3 length is 14 residues. The CDR3, as DNA: TGCAGCGTGGCGGGGCTAGCGGGGACAGATACGCAGTATTTT. It translates to CSVAGLAGTDTQYF.

The rearrangement uses TRBV28 and TRBJ1-5; 8 bases line up with TRBD1. The germline V gene encodes CDR1 MDHEN and CDR2 SYDVKM. The V gene end was trimmed by 2 bases and the J gene end by 3 bases; junction bases not matched to a gene: 6. The CDR3 runs to 16 residues. The CDR3 spells CASSLRQGSPNQPQHF. The DNA for the CDR3 is TGTGCCAGCAGTTTAAGACAGGGGAGCCCCAATCAGCCCCAGCATTTT. The full variable domain, completed using reference TRBV28 and TRBJ1-5, is DVKVTQSSRYLVKRTGEKVFLECVQDMDHENMFWYRQDPGLGLRLIYFSYDVKMKEKGDIPEGYSVSREKKERFSLILESASTNQTSMYLCASSLRQGSPNQPQHFGDGTRLSIL.

This chain uses TRBV9 with TRBJ2-5; TRBD2 matches 9 bases. CDR1 SGDLS and CDR2 YYNGEE come from the germline V gene. The junction had 3 bases not matched to a gene; V was cut back by 0 bases and J by 3 bases. The CDR3 contains 15 residues. In DNA form, the CDR3 reads TGTGCCAGCAGCGTAGACCCTAGCGGGAAAGAGACCCAGTACTTC. Translating gives CASSVDPSGKETQYF. Variable domain in full (rest from reference TRBV9 and TRBJ2-5): DSGVTQTPKHLITATGQRVTLRCSPRSGDLSVYWYQQSLDQGLQFLIQYYNGEERAKGNILERFSAQQFPDLHSELNLSSLELGDSALYFCASSVDPSGKETQYFGPGTRLLVL.

The chain uses TRBV5-4 and TRBJ2-3; 9 bases agree with TRBD1. CDR1 is SGHNT, CDR2 YYREEE, per germline (reference sequence). Trimming at V came to 4 bases and at J to 6 bases, leaving 9 bases not matched to a gene. The CDR3 extends over 15 amino acids. The CDR3 reads CASSRRDRDEDTQYF. The CDR3 bases are TGTGCCAGCAGCCGCCGGGACAGGGACGAGGATACGCAGTATTTT.

The genes are TRBV7-6 and TRBJ1-3; tentative D call: TRBD1 (5 bases). The V end lost 3 bases, the J end lost 2 bases, and 11 bases lay between the germline ends. Germline V lookup: CDR1 SGHVS, CDR2 FNYEAQ. This CDR3 is built from 15 residues. CDR3 amino acids: CASSFQRGTGNTIYF. CDR3 nucleotide sequence: TGTGCCAGCAGCTTTCAAAGGGGTACTGGAAACACCATATATTTT.

The rearrangement joins TRBV28 to TRBJ2-1; 10 positions match TRBD2. The CDR3 sequence is 17 residues long. Per germline, CDR1 MDHEN and CDR2 SYDVKM. V gave up 5 bases and J gave up 0 bases; unmatched junction bases: 7. The CDR3 reads CASSLKRGGFSYNEQFF. The CDR3 bases are TGTGCCAGCAGTCTCAAGCGGGGGGGCTTCTCCTACAATGAGCAGTTCTTC.

The chain couples TRBV11-2 to TRBJ1-1; 8 bases are shared with TRBD1. Germline CDR1 SGHAT, CDR2 FQNNGV. V shed 5 bases and J 5 bases; nucleotides not matched to a gene: 13. The CDR3 sequence is 16 residues long. CDR3 amino acids: CASSIPLTGELTEAFF. The DNA of the CDR3 is TGTGCCAGCAGCATCCCCCTGACAGGGGAATTGACTGAAGCTTTCTTT.

The chain has TRBV9 and TRBJ1-2; D perhaps matches TRBD1 (6 bases). Per germline, CDR1 SGDLS and CDR2 YYNGEE. Trimming stripped 4 bases from V and 4 bases from J, with 20 bases between. The CDR3 is made up of 16 amino acids. The CDR3 nucleotides are TGTGCCAGCAGCCCAACGGGTGGACAGTTACCCTATGGCTACACCTTC. This sequence encodes CASSPTGGQLPYGYTF.

The rearrangement links TRBV29-1 to TRBJ1-4; TRBD1 is a possible D gene (6 bases). V lost 0 bases to trimming and J lost 8 bases, with 10 bases between them. The CDR3 is 13 residues long. The germline V gene has CDR1 SQVTM and CDR2 ANQGSEA. DNA for the CDR3: TGCAGCGTTGAAGACGGACAGAACGAAAAACTGTTTTTT. This gives the protein CSVEDGQNEKLFF.

The J gene is TRBJ2-3, the V gene TRBV5-1, with TRBD2 as a possible D gene (6 bases). Trimming pared 4 bases from V and 1 base from J, leaving 16 bases between. From germline, CDR1 is SGHRS and CDR2 YFSETQ. This CDR3 has 16 residues. CDR3 DNA sequence: TGCGCCAGCAGCCGGGGCTTCGGGGGTGGCACAGATACGCAGTATTTT. The encoded protein is CASSRGFGGGTDTQYF.

The rearrangement joins TRBV29-1 to TRBJ2-1; 10 positions match TRBD2. The CDR3 totals 15 residues. Germline assignment: CDR1 SQVTM and CDR2 ANQGSEA. The V segment lost 4 bases and the J segment 1 base; nucleotides outside the gene matches: 4. The CDR3 DNA reads as TGCAGCGTTGGACTAGCGGGCGTATCCTACAATGAGCAGTTCTTC. As protein: CSVGLAGVSYNEQFF.